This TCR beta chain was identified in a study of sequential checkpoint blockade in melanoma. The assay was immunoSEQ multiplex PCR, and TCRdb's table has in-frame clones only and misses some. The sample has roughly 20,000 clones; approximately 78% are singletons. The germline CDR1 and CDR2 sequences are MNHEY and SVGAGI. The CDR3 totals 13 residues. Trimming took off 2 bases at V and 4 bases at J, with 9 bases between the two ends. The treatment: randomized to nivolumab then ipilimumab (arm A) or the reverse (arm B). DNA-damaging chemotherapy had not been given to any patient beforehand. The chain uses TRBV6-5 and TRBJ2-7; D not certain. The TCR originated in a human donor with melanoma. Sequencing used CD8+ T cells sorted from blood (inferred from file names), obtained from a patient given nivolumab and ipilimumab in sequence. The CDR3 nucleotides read TGTGCCAGCAGTTACGGCCTCCTGTACGAGCAGTACTTC. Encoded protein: CASSYGLLYEQYF.